Reported below is one T cell receptor beta chain. Generated by immunoSEQ multiplex PCR, the TCRdb table keeps only in-frame clones and is missing some. Of roughly 290,000 clones listed, 80% to 85% were seen once; the top ten hold approximately 15%. This record belongs to a study of blood T cell repertoires in COVID-19. The V and J ends lost 2 bases and 7 bases respectively, with 12 bases between them. Germline CDR1 and CDR2: SGHTA and FQGNSA. CDR3 length: 14 amino acids. This TCR was recovered from a person aged 70 to 85 with COVID-19, enrolled during active disease. The rearrangement uses TRBV7-2 and TRBJ1-5; D is possibly TRBD1 (6 bases). Sequenced input: peripheral blood. CDR3 in DNA: TGTGCCAGCAGCTTAACGGGGGGCCGCCAGCCCCAGCATTTT. This codes for CASSLTGGRQPQHF.